This paragraph reports one TCR beta chain. Its specificity is not known. The CDR3 length is 14 residues. The V gene lost 10 bases and the J gene lost 1 base, with 16 bases spanning the gap. Per the germline V gene, CDR1 is ENHRY and CDR2 is SYGVKD. This record belongs to a study of blood T cells in healthy people across ages. Overall study results and limits: The diversity estimates, figures obtained from one million T cells, were considered underestimates.

Primed by a sample-barcoded 5' primer and a J-beta primer mix, a second PCR proceeded for about 6 to 12 cycles. Carrying 12 random nucleotides, a template-switch adaptor labeled each individual cDNA molecule. TCRdb independently ran MiXCR on the 5' RACE reads; one entry per CDR3 protein. The table lists 800,000 to 950,000 distinct CDR3 sequences, 45% to 50% of them singletons. The sequenced sample was blood. The TCR originated in a man aged 25 to 45 in good health. This chain connects TRBV10-3 to TRBJ1-1, with D maybe TRBD1 (5 bases). The CDR3 nucleotides read TGTGCCACCACGGGGGGGGGACCGAACACTGAAGCTTTCTTT. This encodes CATTGGGPNTEAFF.